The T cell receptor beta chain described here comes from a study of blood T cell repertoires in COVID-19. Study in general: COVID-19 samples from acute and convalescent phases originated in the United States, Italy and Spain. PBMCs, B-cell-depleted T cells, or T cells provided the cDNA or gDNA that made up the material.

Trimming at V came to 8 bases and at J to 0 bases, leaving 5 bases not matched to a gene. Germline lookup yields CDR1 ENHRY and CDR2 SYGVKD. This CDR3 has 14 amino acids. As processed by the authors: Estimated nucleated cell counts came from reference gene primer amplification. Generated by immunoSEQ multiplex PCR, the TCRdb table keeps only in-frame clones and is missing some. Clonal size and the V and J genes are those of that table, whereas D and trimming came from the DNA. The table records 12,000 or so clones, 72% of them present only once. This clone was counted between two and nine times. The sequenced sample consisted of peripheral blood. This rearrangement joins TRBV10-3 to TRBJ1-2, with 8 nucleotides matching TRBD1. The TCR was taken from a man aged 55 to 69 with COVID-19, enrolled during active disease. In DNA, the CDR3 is TGTGCCATCTGGACAGGGACCGCTAACTATGGCTACACCTTC. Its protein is CAIWTGTANYGYTF.